Listed here are 22 T cell receptor beta chains from one sample, sequenced in a study of blood T cell repertoires in COVID-19. Sequenced by immunoSEQ multiplex PCR; TCRdb stores in-frame clones only, minus some. The table shows approximately 150,000 clones, with 70% to 90% occurring only once. Sequenced material: peripheral blood. The receptors stem from a human donor with acute or convalescent COVID-19. The donor label of this sample is uncertain.

This chain connects TRBV4-3 to TRBJ2-1; 9 nucleotides match TRBD2. Germline V gene lookup returns CDR1 LGHNA and CDR2 YSLEER. This CDR3 is 16 amino acids long. V lost 0 bases to trimming and J lost 3 bases; unmatched junction nucleotides: 3. Here the CDR3 reads CASSQDELAGYNEQFF. CDR3 nucleotide sequence: TGCGCCAGCAGCCAAGATGAACTAGCGGGCTACAATGAGCAGTTCTTC.

This clone came up once. The genes are TRBV7-3 and TRBJ2-1; 14 bases map to TRBD2. V shed 4 bases, J shed 9 bases, and the junction held 8 bases outside the gene matches. Germline CDR1 reads SGHTA; CDR2 reads FQGTGA. The CDR3 is 16 residues long. The CDR3 protein is CASSSGLAGGSREQFF. The CDR3 DNA sequence: TGTGCCAGCAGCTCCGGACTAGCGGGAGGTTCGCGTGAGCAGTTCTTC. Filled out from reference TRBV7-3 and TRBJ2-1, the complete variable domain reads GAGVSQTPSNKVTEKGKYVELRCDPISGHTALYWYRQSLGQGPEFLIYFQGTGAADDSGLPNDRFFAVRPEGSVSTLKIQRTERGDSAVYLCASSSGLAGGSREQFFGPGTRLTVL.

This chain uses TRBV24-1 with TRBJ2-5; 7 positions match TRBD1. V gave up 0 bases and J gave up 7 bases; unmatched junction bases: 4. Germline V lookup: CDR1 KGHDR, CDR2 SFDVKD. This CDR3 has 14 residues. CDR3 DNA: TGTGCCACCAGTGATTTGTTAGGGGGCGGGACCCAGTACTTC. Encoded protein: CATSDLLGGGTQYF.

The chain joins TRBV11-1 to TRBJ2-2; TRBD1 agrees at 8 bases. Germline CDR1 SGHAT, CDR2 FQDESV (reference sequence). CDR3 length equals 14 residues. V was clipped by 6 bases and J by 3 bases; unmatched bases: 3. The CDR3 nucleotides are TGTGCCAGCAGGGGACAGGCGGACACCGGGGAGCTGTTTTTT. Protein sequence: CASRGQADTGELFF.

The rearrangement links TRBV7-9 to TRBJ2-7; a possible D gene is TRBD1 (5 bases). The CDR3 covers 13 residues. V shed 3 bases and J shed 0 bases, with 6 bases lying between them. Germline CDR1 is SEHNR and CDR2 is FQNEAQ (reference sequence). DNA of the CDR3: TGTGCCAGCAGCTTTACAGGCTCCTACGAGCAGTACGTC. Translation: CASSFTGSYEQYV.

The rearrangement joins TRBV7-9 to TRBJ2-3; weak D call: TRBD2 (6 bases). Germline lookup yields CDR1 SEHNR and CDR2 FQNEAQ (reference sequence). The CDR3 is made up of 16 amino acids. Trimming cost V 2 bases and J 0 bases, with 12 bases left between them. CDR3 DNA: TGTGCCAGCAGCTTATTCGCGGGAACTAGCACAGATACGCAGTATTTT. Its translation: CASSLFAGTSTDTQYF.

The chain joins TRBV10-3 to TRBJ1-6, with D perhaps TRBD1 (6 bases). CDR1 and CDR2 from the germline V gene are ENHRY and SYGVKD. The CDR3 has 18 residues. V lost 3 bases and J lost 6, with 21 bases in between. The chain's CDR3 is CAISEGPATGLSNSPLHF. The DNA for the CDR3 is TGTGCCATCAGTGAAGGGCCAGCTACAGGGCTAAGTAATTCACCCCTCCACTTT.

CDR3 protein: CASSQGQRMNTEAFF. The CDR3 bases are TGTGCCAGCTCACAGGGACAGCGGATGAACACTGAAGCTTTCTTT. The chain joins TRBV18 to TRBJ1-1, with TRBD1 identical over 7 bases. The CDR3 loop spans 15 amino acids. The V gene end was trimmed by 4 bases and the J gene end by 0 bases; junction bases not matched to a gene: 5. Per the germline V gene, CDR1 is KGHSH and CDR2 is LQKENI.

The J gene is TRBJ2-1, the V gene TRBV29-1; 10 bases are shared with TRBD2. In germline, CDR1 is SQVTM, CDR2 ANQGSEA. The CDR3 is made up of 16 amino acids. The junction had 11 bases not matched to a gene; V was cut back by 4 bases and J by 5 bases. CDR3 sequence: CSVGGRTSGPNNEQFF. The CDR3 DNA reads TGCAGCGTTGGGGGCCGGACTAGCGGACCCAACAATGAGCAGTTCTTC.

J is TRBJ1-5 and V is TRBV2; D gene uncertain. With 3 bases removed from V and 0 bases from J, the gap between germline ends came to 6 bases. This CDR3 contains 14 residues. The germline CDR1 and CDR2 sequences are SNHLY and FYNNEI. For the CDR3, the DNA is TGTGCCAGCAGTGAGGGGAGTAGCAATCAGCCCCAGCATTTT. It encodes CASSEGSSNQPQHF.

The chain's CDR3 is CAWIPDGDRSGNTIYF. The CDR3 nucleotides are TGTGCCTGGATCCCAGACGGAGATCGCTCTGGAAACACCATATATTTT. The V and J genes are TRBV30 and TRBJ1-3; D unresolved. The CDR3 extends over 16 amino acids. Trimming took 4 bases from V and 0 from J, leaving 16 bases between them. Germline CDR1 and CDR2: GTSNPN and SVGIG (reference sequence).

The genes are TRBV27 and TRBJ2-2; D is unresolved. Trimming took 5 bases from V and 3 from J, leaving 7 bases between them. CDR1 is MNHEY and CDR2 is SMNVEV in the germline V gene (reference sequence). The CDR3 covers 13 residues. The CDR3 sequence: CASSPEYTGELFF. CDR3 in DNA: TGTGCCAGCAGTCCCGAGTACACCGGGGAGCTGTTTTTT.

The genes are TRBV3-1 (or the pseudogene TRBV3-2) and TRBJ2-2; D is possibly TRBD2 (5 bases). Germline V CDR1 and CDR2: LGHDT, YNNKEL (reference sequence). Trimming removed 4 bases from V and 5 bases from J, with 8 bases in between. This CDR3 contains 13 residues. CDR3 sequence reads: CASSRSGTGELFF. In nucleotides, the CDR3 is TGTGCCAGCAGCCGTTCGGGAACCGGGGAGCTGTTTTTT.

This chain connects TRBV2 to TRBJ1-2; D ambiguous. Germline CDR1 is SNHLY and CDR2 is FYNNEI. CDR3 length equals 11 residues. Trimming took 6 bases from V and 2 from J, leaving 4 bases between them. Here the CDR3 DNA reads TGTGCCAGCAGCGGGAACTATGGCTACACCTTC. This sequence encodes CASSGNYGYTF.

V usage is TRBV9 and J usage is TRBJ2-2; D uncertain. This CDR3 spans 14 amino acids. V was clipped by 4 bases and J by 7 bases, with 14 bases between them. CDR1 SGDLS and CDR2 YYNGEE come from the germline V gene. The CDR3 region has the DNA TGTGCCAGCAGCCCAGAGGTGGCGGACGGGGAGCTGTTTTTT. Translation: CASSPEVADGELFF.

The chain is built from TRBV29-1 and TRBJ1-1; no clear D. Trimming shortened V by 0 bases and J by 4 bases, and 12 bases separated the two germline ends. CDR1 and CDR2 (germline): SQVTM, ANQGSEA. This CDR3 is 14 amino acids long. CDR3 nucleotides: TGCAGCGTTGAAGACCCGAGCGCTTTCACTGAAGCTTTCTTT. It yields the protein CSVEDPSAFTEAFF.

This rearrangement joins TRBV7-5 to TRBJ1-4; TRBD1 is the table's D call and was not checked against the DNA. TRBV7-5 is a pseudogene. The CDR3 runs 15 residues. The CDR3 sequence: CARSLEGLLGEKLFF. CDR3 DNA sequence: TGTGCCAGAAGCTTAGAGGGGTTGTTGGGTGAAAAACTGTTTTTT.

This chain links TRBV5-6 with TRBJ2-7; no reliable D call. The germline V and J ends were trimmed by 1 base and 2 bases, with 7 bases remaining between them. CDR3 length: 13 residues. Germline CDR1 and CDR2: SGHDT and YYEEEE. CDR3 nucleotides: TGTGCCAGCAGCTTGCCGGTAACCTACGAGCAGTACTTC. Its translation is CASSLPVTYEQYF.

This chain uses TRBV7-8 with TRBJ2-1; the D gene is possibly TRBD1 (6 bases). Deletions cut 5 bases from V and 8 bases from J, with 22 bases between. CDR3 size: 16 residues. Per the germline V gene, CDR1 is SGHVS and CDR2 is FQNEAQ. As DNA, the CDR3 is TGTGCCAGCAGCCTCAGACAGGACCCTAGGATGGATGAGCAGTTCTTC. Translated, it gives CASSLRQDPRMDEQFF.

The chain joins TRBV11-2 to TRBJ2-1; 9 nucleotides match TRBD2. The CDR3 runs to 13 residues. The V gene's germline CDR1 is SGHAT and CDR2 FQNNGV. With 4 bases clipped from V and 10 bases from J, the junction kept 5 bases outside the gene matches. CDR3 residues: CASSWGLAGEQFF. CDR3 coding DNA: TGTGCCAGCAGCTGGGGACTAGCCGGGGAGCAGTTCTTC.

The V and J genes are TRBV6-6 and TRBJ2-1; D is uncertain. Trimming took off 5 bases at V and 7 bases at J, with 6 bases between the two ends. Germline V gene data show CDR1 as MNHNY and CDR2 as SVGAGI (reference sequence). This CDR3 has 11 residues. CDR3 amino acids: CASSPKNEQFF. The CDR3 DNA reads TGTGCCAGCAGTCCCAAAAATGAGCAGTTCTTC.

The V gene is TRBV19, the J gene TRBJ2-1, with D tentatively TRBD1 (6 bases). This CDR3 has 15 amino acids. The germline V gene has CDR1 LNHDA and CDR2 SQIVND (reference sequence). V was clipped by 6 bases and J by 6 bases, with 18 bases between them. CDR3 sequence reads: CASRGAGAGSNEQFF. The CDR3 DNA sequence: TGTGCCAGTAGGGGGGCCGGGGCAGGCTCCAATGAGCAGTTCTTC.